This passage covers 6 T cell receptor beta chains from one sample sequenced in a study of human T cells and chemical hapten exposure. Noted time point: patch test 1, 2 weeks after DPC sensitization. Treatment meaning: therapeutic diphenylcyclopropenone sensitization with weekly scalp DPC. From the RACE reads, TCRdb called clonotypes with MiXCR, one entry per CDR3 protein. The sample includes 150,000 to 200,000 distinct CDR3 sequences, about 22% seen only once; the top ten take about 7%. The specimen was whole blood, collected in connection with sensitization to the hapten diphenylcyclopropenone (DPC). These receptors were collected from a woman aged 45-65 years with alopecia areata. Some clones in this sample may be carry-over from other donors' samples.

This clonotype was counted between two and nine times. This chain's CDR3 is CASSPNRAGTGFYEQYF. Written as DNA, the CDR3 is TGTGCCAGCTCACCTAACAGGGCCGGGACAGGCTTCTACGAGCAGTACTTC. The chain couples TRBV18 to TRBJ2-7, with TRBD1 identical over 8 bases. CDR1 is KGHSH, CDR2 LQKENI, per germline. This CDR3 region has 17 residues. Trimming removed 3 bases from V and 3 bases from J; junction bases left unmatched: 13.

This clonotype was seen more than once but under ten times. The chain joins TRBV21-1 to TRBJ2-2; TRBD2 reflects the table's D call only, with no check against the DNA. TRBV21-1 is marked as a pseudogene. This CDR3 comprises 19 residues. CDR3: CASSKVGTSGAGTAGELFF. CDR3 in DNA: TGTGCCAGCAGCAAAGTAGGGACTAGCGGGGCGGGGACGGCCGGGGAGCTGTTTTTT.

Only a few counts were recorded for this clonotype. The V call is TRBV5-1, the J call TRBJ2-1, with D possibly being TRBD1 (5 bases). Germline values: CDR1 SGHRS, CDR2 YFSETQ. Trimming pared 6 bases from V and 5 bases from J, leaving 18 bases between. CDR3 length equals 15 residues. The CDR3 bases are TGCGCCAGCAACGAGGACCACGTACAGGACAATGAGCAGTTCTTC. The encoded protein is CASNEDHVQDNEQFF. The full variable domain, completed using reference TRBV5-1 and TRBJ2-1, is KAGVTQTPRYLIKTRGQQVTLSCSPISGHRSVSWYQQTPGQGLQFLFEYFSETQRNKGNFPGRFSGRQFSNSRSEMNVSTLELGDSALYLCASNEDHVQDNEQFFGPGTRLTVL.

This clonotype was detected only a few times. This chain links TRBV5-5 with TRBJ2-1; D might be TRBD2 (6 bases). In germline, CDR1 is SGHKS, CDR2 YYEKEE (reference sequence). The V end lost 4 bases, the J end lost 11 bases, and 16 bases lay between the germline ends. This CDR3 is built from 13 residues. The chain's CDR3 is CASSLGLPSQQFF. As DNA, the CDR3 is TGTGCCAGCAGCCTGGGACTCCCAAGTCAGCAGTTCTTC.

The V and J genes are TRBV20-1 and TRBJ2-3; D may be TRBD1 or TRBD2 (6 bases each). The V and J ends lost 6 bases and 4 bases respectively, with 20 bases between them. Looked up from germline, CDR1 is DFQATT and CDR2 is SNEGSKA (reference sequence). This CDR3 has 15 amino acids. CDR3 DNA: TGCAGTGCCCATACGGGGGCGGCCTTCGCAGATACGCAGTATTTT. It encodes CSAHTGAAFADTQYF.

This clonotype showed up many times. The J gene is TRBJ2-2, the V gene TRBV6-6; D possibly corresponds to TRBD2 (6 bases). Germline CDR1 MNHNY, CDR2 SVGAGI (reference sequence). The CDR3 runs 15 residues. V shed 8 bases and J shed 6 bases, with 19 bases lying between them. The CDR3 nucleotides read TGTGCCAGCCGATCGGGACTTTCGAGGTCCGGGGAGCTGTTTTTT. Translated: CASRSGLSRSGELFF.